The 20 T cell receptor beta chains below come from one sample, sequenced in a study of shared clonotypes between healthy human individuals. CD45RO-negative CD8 cells positively selected for CCR7 made up the naive population, which excluded terminally differentiated effector memory CD45RA+ cells. The protocol was immunoSEQ multiplex PCR, while the TCRdb copy is restricted to in-frame clones and leaves out a portion. The sample shows around 1.9 million clones, roughly 95% of them seen only once. The sample comprised naive CD8+ T cells from PBMCs. Receptor source: a man aged 18-30 years in good health. Some clones in this sample may be carry-over from other donors' samples.

This clone was detected only once. The rearrangement uses TRBV28 and TRBJ1-4; D is ambiguous. Trimming left V 5 bases short and J 7 bases short, with 14 bases between. Looked up from germline, CDR1 is MDHEN and CDR2 is SYDVKM. CDR3 size: 14 residues. CDR3 amino acids: CASSVTISSEKLFF. CDR3 in DNA: TGTGCCAGCAGTGTGACCATTTCTAGTGAAAAACTGTTTTTT.

CDR3 nucleotide sequence: TGTGCCAGCAGACTGGACAGACAACGGTCCTACGAGCAGTACTTC. It codes for CASRLDRQRSYEQYF. This chain links TRBV28 with TRBJ2-7; a weak D match, TRBD1 (6 bases). The V end lost 6 bases, the J end lost 1 base, and 16 bases lay between the germline ends. The CDR3 is made up of 15 amino acids. Germline V CDR1 and CDR2: MDHEN, SYDVKM. Drawing the rest from reference TRBV28 and TRBJ2-7, the complete variable domain is DVKVTQSSRYLVKRTGEKVFLECVQDMDHENMFWYRQDPGLGLRLIYFSYDVKMKEKGDIPEGYSVSREKKERFSLILESASTNQTSMYLCASRLDRQRSYEQYFGPGTRLTVT.

This sequence joins TRBV27 and TRBJ2-7; 13 nucleotides line up with TRBD2. The CDR3 runs 20 residues. Germline assignment: CDR1 MNHEY and CDR2 SMNVEV (reference sequence). The J segment lost 2 bases and the V segment lost 5 bases, leaving 18 bases of the junction unmatched. Here the CDR3 DNA reads TGTGCCAGCAGTCCGATACCCCTTACTAGCGGGAGGGATGAAGCCTACGAGCAGTACTTC. Its protein product is CASSPIPLTSGRDEAYEQYF.

This clone was detected a few times. Other DNA sequences in this sample translate to the same CDR3. The chain has TRBV27 and TRBJ2-2; D unclear. Trimming took 2 bases from V and 3 from J, leaving 4 bases between them. The CDR3 is 13 amino acids. Germline CDR1 is MNHEY and CDR2 is SMNVEV (reference sequence). As DNA, the CDR3 is TGTGCCAGCAGTTTACCCTACACCGGGGAGCTGTTTTTT. It translates to CASSLPYTGELFF.

The chain couples TRBV4-1 to TRBJ1-3; D is unresolved. CDR1 is MGHRA and CDR2 is YSYEKL in the germline V gene. The V gene lost 1 base and the J gene lost 0 bases, with 13 bases spanning the gap. The CDR3 sequence is 17 residues long. Written as DNA, the CDR3 is TGCGCCAGCAGCCAAGCGCGACGGACGACCTCTGGAAACACCATATATTTT. Protein product: CASSQARRTTSGNTIYF.

The V and J genes are TRBV5-1 and TRBJ2-1; 7 bases agree with TRBD2. CDR3 length: 19 residues. CDR1 SGHRS and CDR2 YFSETQ come from the germline V gene. Germline trimming cut 1 base from V and 2 bases from J; bases unmatched to any gene: 15. The CDR3 region is CASSLFSRGLADPYNEQFF. The CDR3 DNA follows: TGCGCCAGCAGCTTGTTCTCTCGGGGTCTAGCGGACCCCTACAATGAGCAGTTCTTC.

This chain connects TRBV7-2 to TRBJ2-1, with TRBD1 identical over 9 bases. Germline CDR1 reads SGHTA; CDR2 reads FQGNSA. V was clipped by 3 bases and J by 12 bases; unmatched bases: 12. The CDR3 has 15 amino acids. CDR3 sequence reads: CASSLEPGQGFGQFF. CDR3 in DNA: TGTGCCAGCAGCTTGGAACCGGGACAGGGATTCGGGCAGTTCTTC.

This sequence joins TRBV28 and TRBJ2-7, with a weak D call TRBD1 (6 bases). Germline loops: CDR1 MDHEN, CDR2 SYDVKM. V was trimmed by 6 bases and J by 3 bases, leaving 15 bases between them. This CDR3 has 14 amino acids. CDR3 DNA sequence: TGTGCCAGCAGACCAGGGGCGCTTGGCTACGAGCAGTACTTC. Encoded protein: CASRPGALGYEQYF.

The chain uses TRBV9 and TRBJ2-7, with D possibly TRBD1 on 6 matching bases. With 4 bases removed from V and 2 bases from J, the gap between germline ends came to 13 bases. There are 14 residues in the CDR3. Germline V CDR1 and CDR2: SGDLS, YYNGEE. The DNA of the CDR3 is TGTGCCAGCAGCACCAGGGGTTCCCCCTACGAGCAGTACTTC. It translates to CASSTRGSPYEQYF.

The J gene is TRBJ1-2, the V gene TRBV28; D ambiguous. Germline CDR1 reads MDHEN; CDR2 reads SYDVKM. CDR3 length: 14 amino acids. Between the trimmed V and J ends, which lost 6 bases and 5 bases, there was a span of 16 bases. The chain's CDR3 is CASRIQSLTYGYTF. DNA of the CDR3: TGTGCCAGCAGGATCCAGTCCCTGACGTATGGCTACACCTTC.

The chain is built from TRBV19 and TRBJ2-5; TRBD2 aligns across 8 bases. The CDR3 spans 14 residues. Trimming removed 4 bases from V and 4 bases from J; junction bases left unmatched: 5. Looked up from germline, CDR1 is LNHDA and CDR2 is SQIVND (reference sequence). CDR3: CASSTGLARETQYF. CDR3 coding DNA: TGTGCCAGTAGTACAGGACTAGCCAGAGAGACCCAGTACTTC.

The genes are TRBV7-6 and TRBJ1-5, with TRBD1 matching 7 bases. Germline loops: CDR1 SGHVS, CDR2 FNYEAQ. CDR3 size: 15 residues. Trimming cost V 3 bases and J 1 base; bases outside gene matches: 3. In DNA form, the CDR3 reads TGTGCCAGCAGCTTGGGGACAGCGAGCAATCAGCCCCAGCATTTT. Its protein is CASSLGTASNQPQHF. The full variable domain, completed using reference TRBV7-6 and TRBJ1-5, is GAGVSQSPRYKVTKRGQDVALRCDPISGHVSLYWYRQALGQGPEFLTYFNYEAQQDKSGLPNDRFSAERPEGSISTLTIQRTEQRDSAMYRCASSLGTASNQPQHFGDGTRLSIL.

V and J are TRBV28 and TRBJ1-5, with TRBD1 as a possible D gene (5 bases). The CDR3 has 15 residues. V shed 2 bases and J shed 3 bases, with 11 bases lying between them. Per germline, CDR1 MDHEN and CDR2 SYDVKM. CDR3 region: CASSLTPRANQPQHF. The DNA of the CDR3 is TGTGCCAGCAGTTTAACCCCCAGGGCCAATCAGCCCCAGCATTTT. Looking up the rest from reference TRBV28 and TRBJ1-5 gives the full variable domain: DVKVTQSSRYLVKRTGEKVFLECVQDMDHENMFWYRQDPGLGLRLIYFSYDVKMKEKGDIPEGYSVSREKKERFSLILESASTNQTSMYLCASSLTPRANQPQHFGDGTRLSIL.

The CDR3 coding sequence is TGTGCCAGCAGCCTGACTCGGAGTCATCTTGATGAGCAGTTCTTC. Amino acid sequence: CASSLTRSHLDEQFF. The V and J genes are TRBV4-2 and TRBJ2-1, with D hard to call. CDR3 length equals 15 residues. From germline, CDR1 is LGHNA and CDR2 YNFKEQ. Trimming took 4 bases from V and 8 from J, leaving 18 bases between them.

This rearrangement joins TRBV30 to TRBJ1-5, with a tentative D call TRBD1 (6 bases). This CDR3 comprises 14 residues. Germline V CDR1 and CDR2: GTSNPN, SVGIG (reference sequence). Trimming took 3 bases from V and 4 from J, leaving 13 bases between them. DNA of the CDR3: TGTGCCTGGAGGAGATTTGGACAGAATCAGCCCCAGCATTTT. Protein sequence: CAWRRFGQNQPQHF. The whole variable domain, remainder taken from reference TRBV30 and TRBJ1-5, is SQTIHQWPATLVQPVGSPLSLECTVEGTSNPNLYWYRQAAGRGLQLLFYSVGIGQISSEVPQNLSASRPQDRQFILSSKKLLLSDSGFYLCAWRRFGQNQPQHFGDGTRLSIL.

The chain joins TRBV28 to TRBJ2-7, with TRBD1 identical over 9 bases. This CDR3 has 15 amino acids. From germline, CDR1 is MDHEN and CDR2 SYDVKM. V lost 6 bases to trimming and J lost 5 bases; unmatched junction nucleotides: 11. The CDR3 DNA is TGTGCCAGCAGCAGGGGGACAGGGACCCTCGACGAGCAGTACTTC. Translation gives CASSRGTGTLDEQYF.

CDR3 amino acids: CASSFPAGVISNEQFF. DNA for the CDR3: TGTGCCAGCAGCTTTCCTGCGGGAGTTATCTCCAATGAGCAGTTCTTC. This chain links TRBV11-2 with TRBJ2-1; 7 bases agree with TRBD2. Germline V gene data show CDR1 as SGHAT and CDR2 as FQNNGV. With 3 bases clipped from V and 6 bases from J, the junction kept 11 bases outside the gene matches. This CDR3 contains 16 residues.

The chain employs TRBV4-1 and TRBJ2-3; 7 bases are a match to TRBD2. This CDR3 has 17 amino acids. V trimming: 0 bases; J trimming: 3 bases; junction bases outside the gene matches: 9. Germline-derived CDR1 and CDR2 are MGHRA and YSYEKL. CDR3 residues: CASSQETAGVSTDTQYF. For the CDR3, the DNA is TGCGCCAGCAGCCAAGAAACGGCGGGAGTAAGTACAGATACGCAGTATTTT.

V usage is TRBV5-6 and J usage is TRBJ2-5, with D possibly being TRBD2 (5 bases). This CDR3 has 13 residues. The germline V gene has CDR1 SGHDT and CDR2 YYEEEE. V lost 1 base to trimming and J lost 5 bases, with 9 bases between them. The CDR3 loop is CASSLSGGETQYF. CDR3 bases: TGTGCCAGCAGCTTGTCGGGCGGGGAGACCCAGTACTTC.

Points on this clone: This same CDR3 is encoded by further DNA sequences in the sample. V and J are TRBV27 and TRBJ1-2; D gene ambiguous. The CDR3 length is 14 residues. The V gene's germline CDR1 is MNHEY and CDR2 SMNVEV (reference sequence). V gave up 5 bases and J gave up 2 bases, with 12 bases separating them. The CDR3: CASSPDGANYGYTF. CDR3 sequence (DNA): TGTGCCAGCAGTCCGGACGGAGCCAACTATGGCTACACCTTC.